Shown below are 11 T cell receptor beta chains from a single sample sequenced in a study of shared clonotypes between healthy human individuals. Clones were read by immunoSEQ multiplex PCR, and TCRdb kept only the in-frame ones, dropping some. The sample gives about 480,000 clones, about four fifths of which show up once; approximately 13% is in the top ten. Input material: PBMCs. The source of these receptors is a woman aged 40 to 49 in good health. Some clones in this sample may be carry-over from other donors' samples.

DNA of the CDR3: TGTGCCAGCAGTGCCCAGGGAGACACTGAAGCTTTCTTT. Its translation: CASSAQGDTEAFF. The rearrangement links TRBV6-1 to TRBJ1-1; the D gene is possibly TRBD1 (5 bases). The CDR3 has 13 residues. Germline lookup yields CDR1 MNHNS and CDR2 SASEGT. Trimming stripped 4 bases from V and 3 bases from J, with 9 bases between.

This chain joins TRBV7-3 and TRBJ2-5; 7 nucleotides agree with TRBD2. After removal of 1 base from V and 2 bases from J, the junction contained 4 bases not matched to a gene. The CDR3 is made up of 15 amino acids. Germline V lookup: CDR1 SGHTA, CDR2 FQGTGA. The CDR3: CASSLSLADQETQYF. DNA of the CDR3: TGTGCCAGCAGCTTAAGCCTAGCGGATCAAGAGACCCAGTACTTC.

The chain combines TRBV5-1 with TRBJ2-4, with TRBD2 identical over 7 bases. CDR3 length: 15 amino acids. V was clipped by 4 bases and J by 0 bases; unmatched bases: 4. Germline V gene data show CDR1 as SGHRS and CDR2 as YFSETQ. CDR3 sequence reads: CASSPGLLAKNIQYF. The CDR3 bases are TGCGCCAGCAGCCCGGGACTACTAGCCAAAAACATTCAGTACTTC.

The rearrangement links TRBV7-2 to TRBJ2-5, with 8 bases lining up with TRBD2. The CDR3 loop spans 16 amino acids. The germline gives CDR1 SGHTA, CDR2 FQGNSA. V shed 5 bases, J shed 2 bases, and the junction held 10 bases outside the gene matches. CDR3 coding DNA: TGTGCCAGCAGCCCACCCCGGGTAGCGGGACAAGAGACCCAGTACTTC. It codes for CASSPPRVAGQETQYF.

Written as DNA, the CDR3 is TGTGCCAGCACGGGGGCGCGGGGCTCTGAAGCTTTCTTT. The encoded protein is CASTGARGSEAFF. V gene TRBV27 combines with J gene TRBJ1-1; perhaps TRBD1 as D (6 bases). Germline assignment: CDR1 MNHEY and CDR2 SMNVEV (reference sequence). V was clipped by 7 bases and J by 6 bases, with 15 bases between them. This CDR3 is 13 amino acids long.

The gene calls are TRBV30 and TRBJ1-1, with D perhaps TRBD1 (5 bases). V lost 4 bases and J lost 4, with 13 bases in between. Germline V CDR1 and CDR2: GTSNPN, SVGIG (reference sequence). This CDR3 is 13 amino acids long. Here the CDR3 DNA reads TGTGCCTGGACCCCCGGGGGGGGCACTGAAGCTTTCTTT. As protein: CAWTPGGGTEAFF.

V is TRBV7-3 and J is TRBJ2-1, with 7 bases aligning to TRBD1. CDR1 SGHTA and CDR2 FQGTGA come from the germline V gene. CDR3 length: 13 residues. The J segment lost 7 bases and the V segment lost 5 bases, leaving 5 bases of the junction unmatched. CDR3 in amino acids: CASSPTGSNEQFF. Here the CDR3 DNA reads TGTGCCAGCAGCCCGACAGGGTCGAATGAGCAGTTCTTC.

The V gene is TRBV30, the J gene TRBJ2-7, with D possibly TRBD2 on 6 matching bases. This CDR3 has 12 amino acids. The germline V gene has CDR1 GTSNPN and CDR2 SVGIG (reference sequence). The CDR3 spells CALSQGGGEQYF. CDR3 sequence (DNA): TGTGCTCTCTCCCAGGGAGGTGGAGAGCAGTACTTC.

The J gene is TRBJ1-5, the V gene TRBV27, with D tentatively TRBD1 (5 bases). The germline V gene has CDR1 MNHEY and CDR2 SMNVEV (reference sequence). The ends were cut back, 3 bases at V and 0 bases at J, with 12 bases in the middle. The CDR3 loop spans 16 amino acids. The CDR3 coding sequence is TGTGCCAGCAGTTTCCGGGGGACGAATAGCAATCAGCCCCAGCATTTT. As protein: CASSFRGTNSNQPQHF.

The V gene is TRBV5-1, the J gene TRBJ2-2, with TRBD2 identical over 11 bases. The length of the CDR3 is 18 residues. Germline CDR1 SGHRS, CDR2 YFSETQ. Unmatched junction bases numbered 13, after V lost 4 bases and J lost 5 bases. The CDR3: CASSPNRLAGRGTGELFF. CDR3 sequence (DNA): TGCGCCAGCAGCCCAAACCGACTAGCGGGACGGGGGACCGGGGAGCTGTTTTTT.

The chain is built from TRBV30 and TRBJ1-2; no clear D gene. The germline V gene encodes CDR1 GTSNPN and CDR2 SVGIG (reference sequence). The CDR3 contains 15 residues. V shed 0 bases and J shed 0 bases, with 11 bases lying between them. CDR3 loop: CAWSVGSGTNYGYTF. In nucleotides, the CDR3 is TGTGCCTGGAGTGTGGGGTCCGGGACTAACTATGGCTACACCTTC.